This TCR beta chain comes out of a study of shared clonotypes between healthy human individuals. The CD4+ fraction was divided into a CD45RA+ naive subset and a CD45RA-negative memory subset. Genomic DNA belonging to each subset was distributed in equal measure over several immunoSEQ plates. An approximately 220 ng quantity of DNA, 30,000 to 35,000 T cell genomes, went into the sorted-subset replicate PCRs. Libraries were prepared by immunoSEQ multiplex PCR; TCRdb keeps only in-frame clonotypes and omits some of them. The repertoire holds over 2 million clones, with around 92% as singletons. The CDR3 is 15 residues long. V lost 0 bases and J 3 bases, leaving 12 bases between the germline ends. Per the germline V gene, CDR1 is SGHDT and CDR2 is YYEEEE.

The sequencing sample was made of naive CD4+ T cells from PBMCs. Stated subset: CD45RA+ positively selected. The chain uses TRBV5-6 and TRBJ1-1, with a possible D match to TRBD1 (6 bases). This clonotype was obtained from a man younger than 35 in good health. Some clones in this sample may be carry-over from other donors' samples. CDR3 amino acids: CASSLVGGRDTEAFF. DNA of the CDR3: TGTGCCAGCAGCTTGGTTGGGGGCAGGGACACTGAAGCTTTCTTT.